This T cell receptor (beta chain) was identified during a study of OX40 agonist ivuxolimab in advanced cancers. TCRdb keeps only in-frame clones here, not all; method: immunoSEQ multiplex PCR. Here the sample spans about 58,000 clones, roughly 85% being singletons. The length of the CDR3 is 18 residues. V was pared by 5 bases and J by 0 bases, with 20 bases between. Germline assignment: CDR1 SGHVS and CDR2 FQNEAQ. V gene TRBV7-8 combines with J gene TRBJ1-5; D call uncertain. Material: CD4+ or CD8+ T cells sorted from blood, obtained in a trial of the OX40 agonist ivuxolimab. The source of this sequence is an adult with an advanced solid tumor such as melanoma, head and neck, liver or kidney cancer. The CDR3 DNA reads TGTGCCAGCAGCCCTACCCCCGCAGCCTCGTATAGCAATCAGCCCCAGCATTTT. Protein sequence: CASSPTPAASYSNQPQHF.